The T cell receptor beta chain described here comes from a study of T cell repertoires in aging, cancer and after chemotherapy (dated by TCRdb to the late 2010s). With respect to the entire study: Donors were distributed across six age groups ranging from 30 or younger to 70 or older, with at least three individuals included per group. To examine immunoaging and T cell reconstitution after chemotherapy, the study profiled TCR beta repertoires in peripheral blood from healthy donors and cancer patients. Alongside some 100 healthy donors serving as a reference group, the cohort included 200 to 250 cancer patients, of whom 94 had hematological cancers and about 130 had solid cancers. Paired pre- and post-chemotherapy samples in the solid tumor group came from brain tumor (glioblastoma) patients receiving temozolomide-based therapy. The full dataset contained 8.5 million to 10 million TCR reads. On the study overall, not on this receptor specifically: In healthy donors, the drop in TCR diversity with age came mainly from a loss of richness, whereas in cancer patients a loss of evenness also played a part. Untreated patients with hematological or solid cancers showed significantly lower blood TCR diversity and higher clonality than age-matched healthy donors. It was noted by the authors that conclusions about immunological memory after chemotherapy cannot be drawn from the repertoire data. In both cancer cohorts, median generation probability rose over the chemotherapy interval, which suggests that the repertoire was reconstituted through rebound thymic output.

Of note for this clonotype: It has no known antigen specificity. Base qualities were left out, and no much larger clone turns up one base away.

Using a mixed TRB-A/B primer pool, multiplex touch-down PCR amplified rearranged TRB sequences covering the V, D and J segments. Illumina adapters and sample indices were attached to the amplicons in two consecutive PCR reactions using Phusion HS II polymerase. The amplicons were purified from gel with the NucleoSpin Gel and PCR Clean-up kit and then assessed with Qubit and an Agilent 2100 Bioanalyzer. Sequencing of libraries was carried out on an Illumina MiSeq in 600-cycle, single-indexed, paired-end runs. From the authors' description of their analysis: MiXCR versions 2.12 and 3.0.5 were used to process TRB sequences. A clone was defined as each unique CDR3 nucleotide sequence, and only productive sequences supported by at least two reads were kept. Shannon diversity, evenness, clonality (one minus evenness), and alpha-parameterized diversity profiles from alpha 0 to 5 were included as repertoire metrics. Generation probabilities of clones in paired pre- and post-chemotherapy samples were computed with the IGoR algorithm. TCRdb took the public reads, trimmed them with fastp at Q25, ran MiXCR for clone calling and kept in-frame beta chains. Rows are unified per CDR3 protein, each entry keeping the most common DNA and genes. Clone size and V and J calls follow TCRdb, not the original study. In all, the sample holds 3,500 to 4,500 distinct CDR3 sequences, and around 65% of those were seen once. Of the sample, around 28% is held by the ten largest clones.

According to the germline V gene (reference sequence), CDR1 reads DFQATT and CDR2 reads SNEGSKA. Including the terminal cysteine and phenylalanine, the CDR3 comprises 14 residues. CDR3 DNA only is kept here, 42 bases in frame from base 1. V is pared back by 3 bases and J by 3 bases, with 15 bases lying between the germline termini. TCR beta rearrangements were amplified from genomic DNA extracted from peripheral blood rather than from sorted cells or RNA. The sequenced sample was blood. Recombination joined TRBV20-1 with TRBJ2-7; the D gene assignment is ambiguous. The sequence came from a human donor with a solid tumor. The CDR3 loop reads CSARPSGLLYEQYF. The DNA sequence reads TGCAGTGCTAGGCCCAGTGGGCTTCTCTACGAGCAGTACTTC.